The rows below give T cell receptor beta chains drawn from one sample of a study of high-grade serous ovarian cancer treatment subgroups. Clones were sequenced by immunoSEQ multiplex PCR, and TCRdb holds only the in-frame ones, with some missing. In the table there are 9,600 or so clones, 55% to 75% of which are singletons. The sample was tumor tissue. The receptors shown here come from a human donor with high-grade serous ovarian cancer. Each CDR3 is given with its conserved first and last residue. D genes are given only for firm matches. Rows may omit the clone size; those that give it use once, few, many or a size class.

V gene,D gene,clone size,J gene,CDR3 length,CDR3 DNA,CDR3 protein
TRBV28,NA,once,TRBJ1-1,14,TGTGCCAGCAGTCTCTTACTCAGCAGGACTGAAGCTTTCTTT,CASSLLLSRTEAFF
TRBV7-6,NA,NA,TRBJ2-1,15,TGTGCCAGCAGCCCTATCGGGTCAAGAGGCAATGAGCAGTTCTTC,CASSPIGSRGNEQFF
TRBV28,NA,NA,TRBJ2-2,15,TGTGCCAGCAGTTTAAGCGTACTTGGTACCGGGGAGCTGTTTTTT,CASSLSVLGTGELFF
TRBV5-4,NA,NA,TRBJ1-2,15,TGTGCCAGCAGCTTGGCCGACAGGAACCTTTATGGCTACACCTTC,CASSLADRNLYGYTF
TRBV5-4,NA,NA,TRBJ2-7,15,TGTGCCAGCAGCCCCCCCTTGACGGTAACACGCGAGCAGTACTTC,CASSPPLTVTREQYF
TRBV13,TRBD2,NA,TRBJ2-3,20,TGTGCCAGCAGCTTAAGGGTCGGGCGGGAGGCCATGTTAAGCACAGATACGCAGTATTTT,CASSLRVGREAMLSTDTQYF
TRBV27,TRBD2,NA,TRBJ2-7,16,TGTGCCAGCAGTACGCGGACTAGCGGGAGACCCTACGAGCAGTACTTC,CASSTRTSGRPYEQYF
TRBV7-6,NA,NA,TRBJ2-5,12,TGTGCCAGCAGCCGTAGCCAAGAGACCCAGTACTTC,CASSRSQETQYF
TRBV7-6,NA,once,TRBJ2-1,13,TGTGCCAGCAGCTCGGGAGCTTGGAATGAGCAGTTCTTC,CASSSGAWNEQFF
TRBV28,NA,once,TRBJ2-5,14,TGTGCCAGCAGTTTAGAGCGGGTCCAAGAGACCCAGTACTTC,CASSLERVQETQYF
TRBV5-5,NA,NA,TRBJ1-3,15,TGTGCCAGCAGCTTGGTCGGGACCTCTGGAAACACCATATATTTT,CASSLVGTSGNTIYF
TRBV28,TRBD2,NA,TRBJ2-1,18,TGTGCCAGCGGGAAGTTGTCGGGACTAGCGGGAGCGTACAATGAGCAGTTCTTC,CASGKLSGLAGAYNEQFF
TRBV2,NA,NA,TRBJ1-4,14,TGTGCCAGCAGTGAACTTTCAACTAATGAAAAACTGTTTTTT,CASSELSTNEKLFF
TRBV6-5,NA,NA,TRBJ2-1,16,TGTGCCAGCAGTTACTTCGTAGAGGGGCATGGGAATGAGCAGTTCTTC,CASSYFVEGHGNEQFF
TRBV7-2,NA,NA,TRBJ2-3,16,TGTGCCAGCAGCCCATTAGCACGGGGCCGGGCAGATACGCAGTATTTT,CASSPLARGRADTQYF
TRBV2,NA,NA,TRBJ1-2,15,TGTGCCACCAAAGGGTCCTCCGGAGCATCGAGCGGCTACACCTTC,CATKGSSGASSGYTF
TRBV7-3,TRBD1,NA,TRBJ2-3,14,TGTGCCAGCAGCTTAGACAGGGGGCAAGATACGCAGTATTTT,CASSLDRGQDTQYF
TRBV4-1,NA,NA,TRBJ2-1,15,TGCGCCAGCAGCCAAGTTTCTTCTTCCTACAATGAGCAGTTCTTC,CASSQVSSSYNEQFF
TRBV2,NA,NA,TRBJ1-1,13,TGTGCCAGCAGTACGGAAGCGAACACTGAAGCTTTCTTT,CASSTEANTEAFF
TRBV27,TRBD1,NA,TRBJ2-7,14,TGTGCCAGCAGCAAGACAGGGGGGAACTACGAGCAGTACTTC,CASSKTGGNYEQYF